Below, 19 T cell receptor beta chains from the same sample are listed, as sequenced in a study of read filtering for tumor transcriptome and immune sequencing. From roughly 390 ng of RNA, a library with molecular barcoded alpha/delta and beta/gamma adaptors was made. Via MiXCR, TCRdb re-called the reads, giving one row per CDR3 protein. The top ten hold around 7.3% of the sample, which has 35,000 to 50,000 distinct CDR3 sequences, around an eighth seen once. The sequencing input was a population of CD138-negative cells sorted from bone marrow. The receptors were sampled from a donor at least 40 years old with multiple myeloma.

This clonotype was observed at least ten times. The chain recombines TRBV3-1 with TRBJ2-3, with TRBD2 matching over 15 bases. The CDR3 runs to 17 residues. The V segment lost 3 bases and the J segment 6 bases; nucleotides outside the gene matches: 7. Germline assignment: CDR1 LGHDT and CDR2 YNNKEL (reference sequence). In DNA, the CDR3 is TGTGCCAGCAGCCACGGACTAGCGGGGGGGTTAGCGGATACGCAGTATTTT. It specifies CASSHGLAGGLADTQYF.

In its sample, this clonotype was seen many times. The V and J genes are TRBV5-1 and TRBJ1-4, with 7 bases fitting TRBD1. The CDR3 sequence is 15 residues long. Germline V gives CDR1 SGHRS, CDR2 YFSETQ. With 4 bases clipped from V and 3 bases from J, the junction kept 6 bases outside the gene matches. The CDR3 loop is CASSPLTGSNEKLFF. CDR3 DNA sequence: TGCGCCAGCAGCCCTCTGACAGGGTCTAATGAAAAACTGTTTTTT.

This clonotype was counted many times. The genes are TRBV7-9 and TRBJ2-3, with D maybe TRBD2 (5 bases). The germline gives CDR1 SEHNR, CDR2 FQNEAQ (reference sequence). V was cut by 1 base and J by 6 bases, with 17 bases left in between. This CDR3 contains 16 residues. Here the CDR3 DNA reads TGTGCCAGCAGCTTAGGCGCCGGGGTAGTTTCGGATACGCAGTATTTT. Amino acids: CASSLGAGVVSDTQYF.

This clonotype was picked up a small number of times. The chain has TRBV11-3 and TRBJ1-2; D is undetermined. Trimming pared 4 bases from V and 4 bases from J, leaving 4 bases between. CDR1 SGHNT and CDR2 YENEEA come from the germline V gene. The CDR3 length is 11 residues. DNA for the CDR3: TGTGCCAGCAGCTCCGCCTATGGCTACACCTTC. Encoded protein: CASSSAYGYTF. Full variable domain (outside the CDR3, taken from reference TRBV11-3 and TRBJ1-2): EAGVVQSPRYKIIEKKQPVAFWCNPISGHNTLYWYLQNLGQGPELLIRYENEEAVDDSQLPKDRFSAERLKGVDSTLKIQPAELGDSAVYLCASSSAYGYTFGSGTRLTVV.

The V gene is TRBV27, the J gene TRBJ1-2; 7 bases are shared with TRBD1. The CDR3 consists of 14 residues. The V gene's germline CDR1 is MNHEY and CDR2 SMNVEV (reference sequence). With V trimmed by 3 bases and J by 7 bases, 8 bases remained unmatched. The CDR3 reads CASSFRGLVSGYTF. CDR3 coding DNA: TGTGCCAGCAGTTTTAGGGGGCTCGTGAGTGGCTACACCTTC.

Details on this clonotype: This may come from a read error, since a much larger clone is one base off. This chain uses TRBV5-5 with TRBJ2-3; tentatively, D is TRBD1 (6 bases). CDR1 and CDR2 (germline): SGHKS, YYEKEE (reference sequence). The CDR3 covers 15 residues. This CDR3 is CASSLNTGSTDMQYF. The CDR3 DNA is TGTGCCAGCAGCTTAAATACAGGGAGCACAGATATGCAGTATTTT.

There are many counts of this clonotype. J is TRBJ1-2 and V is TRBV5-1; no reliable D call. The CDR3 loop spans 14 amino acids. Germline V gene lookup returns CDR1 SGHRS and CDR2 YFSETQ. V lost 2 bases to trimming and J lost 2 bases, with 10 bases between them. The CDR3 protein is CASSFDTVNYGYTF. CDR3 coding DNA: TGCGCCAGCAGCTTTGATACGGTGAACTATGGCTACACCTTC.

Only one count was recorded for this clonotype. A read error is likely here: a far larger clone is one base away. The V and J genes are TRBV7-8 and TRBJ2-1, with a tentative D call TRBD2 (6 bases). The CDR3 spans 18 residues. Germline V gene data show CDR1 as SGHVS and CDR2 as FQNEAQ. The V end was cut by 4 bases, the J end by 4 bases, with 23 bases between. CDR3 residues: CASSSRRGTSIAYNEQFF. The CDR3, as DNA: TGTGCCAGCAGCTCCCGGAGGGGCACATCGATCGCGTACAATGAGCAGTTCTTC.

This clonotype occurred many times. This sequence joins TRBV12-3 or TRBV12-4 and TRBJ1-5; D might be TRBD1 (5 bases). Between the trimmed V and J ends, which lost 6 bases and 7 bases, there was a span of 13 bases. This CDR3 spans 13 amino acids. The chain's CDR3 is CASRPGLRQPQHF. In nucleotides, the CDR3 is TGTGCCAGCAGACCGGGACTTCGGCAGCCCCAGCATTTT.

This clonotype appeared many times. The CDR3 nucleotides are TGTGCCAGCAGTTTACAAGGGTTTGGCAATCAGCCCCAGCATTTT. Protein product: CASSLQGFGNQPQHF. This chain joins TRBV28 and TRBJ1-5; D uncertain. The CDR3 has 15 amino acids. Germline assignment: CDR1 MDHEN and CDR2 SYDVKM. V was clipped by 2 bases and J by 2 bases, with 10 bases between them.

This clonotype was seen ten or more times. The chain joins TRBV4-1 to TRBJ1-2, with TRBD1 as a possible D gene (5 bases). V lost 3 bases and J lost 4, with 18 bases in between. The CDR3 totals 16 residues. CDR1 and CDR2 from the germline V gene are MGHRA and YSYEKL. CDR3 region: CASSQGQGDSLYGYTF. For the CDR3, the DNA is TGCGCCAGCAGCCAGGGGCAGGGCGATAGTCTCTATGGCTACACCTTC.

Many counts were recorded for this clonotype. This chain joins TRBV11-2 and TRBJ2-3; D ambiguous. The CDR3 has 15 residues. Germline V lookup: CDR1 SGHAT, CDR2 FQNNGV. V was cut by 2 bases and J by 0 bases, with 9 bases left in between. This CDR3 reads CASSLIGSSTDTQYF. Here the CDR3 DNA reads TGTGCCAGCAGCTTAATAGGTTCCAGCACAGATACGCAGTATTTT.

This clonotype was observed many times. The chain links TRBV6-2 or TRBV6-3 to TRBJ2-1; D possibly corresponds to TRBD2 (6 bases). The CDR3 spans 14 residues. The V and J ends lost 9 bases and 0 bases respectively, with 12 bases between them. From germline, CDR1 is MNHEY and CDR2 SVGEGT. The CDR3 loop reads CASLKLASYNEQFF. In DNA, the CDR3 is TGTGCCAGTCTAAAACTAGCCTCCTACAATGAGCAGTTCTTC.

This clonotype has at least ten counts. This chain uses TRBV5-8 with TRBJ2-7, with 14 positions matching TRBD2. V shed 4 bases, J shed 9 bases, and the junction held 9 bases outside the gene matches. The CDR3 totals 15 residues. Germline CDR1 and CDR2: SGHTS and YDEGEE. CDR3 nucleotide sequence: TGTGCCAGCAGCGTAGGGACTAGCGGGAGTGACAGGCAGTACTTC. Translated, it gives CASSVGTSGSDRQYF. Using reference TRBV5-8 and TRBJ2-7 for the parts outside the CDR3, the full variable domain is EAGVTQSPTHLIKTRGQQATLRCSPISGHTSVYWYQQALGLGLQFLLWYDEGEERNRGNFPPRFSGRQFPNYSSELNVNALELEDSALYLCASSVGTSGSDRQYFGPGTRLTVT.

Within the sample, this clonotype is medium-sized. This rearrangement joins TRBV12-3 or TRBV12-4 to TRBJ2-1, with no clear D. The CDR3 totals 10 residues. V dropped 8 bases and J dropped 7 bases, with 6 bases sitting between them. CDR3 nucleotide sequence: TGTGCCAGCCGTCTTAATGAGCAGTTCTTC. Its translation is CASRLNEQFF.

At least ten counts were recorded for this clonotype. The CDR3 region is CAISPGQDTDTQYF. In DNA, the CDR3 is TGTGCCATCAGTCCGGGACAGGACACAGATACGCAGTATTTT. The chain carries TRBV10-3 and TRBJ2-3, with 8 bases lining up with TRBD1. CDR1 is ENHRY and CDR2 is SYGVKD in the germline V gene. Losses at the gene ends were 5 bases for V and 2 bases for J; bases not matched to a gene: 3. CDR3 length: 14 amino acids.

This clonotype was detected ten times or more. It may be a read error: a sequence one base away is much more abundant. The chain combines TRBV5-6 with TRBJ2-1, with D possibly matching TRBD1 (6 bases). The CDR3 is made up of 15 amino acids. The germline CDR1 and CDR2 sequences are SGHDT and YYEEEE. CDR3 sequence: CASSLGQERYKEQFF. CDR3 coding DNA: TGTGCCAGCAGCTTGGGACAGGAAAGATACAAGGAGCAGTTCTTC.

This clonotype turned up a few times. The chain is built from TRBV12-5 and TRBJ2-7, with D possibly TRBD1 on 6 matching bases. Trimming stripped 6 bases from V and 3 bases from J, with 9 bases between. Germline V gene data show CDR1 as LGHNT and CDR2 as FRNRAP. This CDR3 region has 12 residues. CDR3 DNA sequence: TGTGCTAGTGGACAGGGTTTCTACGAGCAGTACTTC. It encodes CASGQGFYEQYF.

This clonotype has a count of ten or more. The J gene is TRBJ1-1, the V gene TRBV24-1, with D unresolved. Germline lookup yields CDR1 KGHDR and CDR2 SFDVKD. Deletions cut 9 bases from V and 8 bases from J, with 12 bases between. The CDR3 sequence is 11 residues long. The CDR3 DNA sequence: TGTGCCACCGCCTTCGGGCCAGAAGCTTTCTTT. This translates into CATAFGPEAFF.